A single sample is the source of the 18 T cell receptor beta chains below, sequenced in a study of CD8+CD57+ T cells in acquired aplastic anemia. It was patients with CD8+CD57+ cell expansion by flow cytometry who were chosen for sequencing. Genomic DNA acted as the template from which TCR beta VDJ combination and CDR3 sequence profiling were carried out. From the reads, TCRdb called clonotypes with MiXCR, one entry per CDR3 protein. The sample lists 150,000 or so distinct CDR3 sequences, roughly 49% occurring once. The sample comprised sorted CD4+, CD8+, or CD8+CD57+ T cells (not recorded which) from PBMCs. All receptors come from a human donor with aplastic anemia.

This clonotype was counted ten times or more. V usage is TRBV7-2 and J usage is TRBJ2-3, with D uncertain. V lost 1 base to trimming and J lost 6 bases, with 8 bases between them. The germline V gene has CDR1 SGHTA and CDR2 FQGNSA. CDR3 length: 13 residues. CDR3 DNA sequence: TGTGCCAGCAGCTTAGATTATCTGGATACGCAGTATTTT. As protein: CASSLDYLDTQYF. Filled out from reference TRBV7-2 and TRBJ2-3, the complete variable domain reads GAGVSQSPSNKVTEKGKDVELRCDPISGHTALYWYRQSLGQGLEFLIYFQGNSAPDKSGLPSDRFSAERTGGSVSTLTIQRTQQEDSAVYLCASSLDYLDTQYFGPGTRLTVL.

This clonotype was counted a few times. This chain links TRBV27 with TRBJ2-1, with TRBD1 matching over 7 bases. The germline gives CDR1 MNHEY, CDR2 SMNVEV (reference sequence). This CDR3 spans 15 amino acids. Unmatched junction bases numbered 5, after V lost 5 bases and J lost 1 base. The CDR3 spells CASSTNRGSYNEQFF. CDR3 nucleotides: TGTGCCAGCAGTACTAACAGGGGATCCTACAATGAGCAGTTCTTC.

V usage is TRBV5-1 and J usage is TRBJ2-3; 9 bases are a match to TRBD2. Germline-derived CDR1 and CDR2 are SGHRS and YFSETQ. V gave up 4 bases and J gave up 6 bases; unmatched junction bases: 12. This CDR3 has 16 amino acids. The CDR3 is CASSPTSGPRLDTQYF. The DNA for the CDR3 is TGCGCCAGCAGCCCCACTAGCGGGCCGAGGTTGGATACGCAGTATTTT.

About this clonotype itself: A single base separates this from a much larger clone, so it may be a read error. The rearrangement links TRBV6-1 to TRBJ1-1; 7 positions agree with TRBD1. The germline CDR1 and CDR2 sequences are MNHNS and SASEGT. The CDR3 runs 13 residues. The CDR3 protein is CASRGQEYTEASF. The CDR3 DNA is TGTGCCAGCAGAGGACAGGAATACACTGAAGCTTCCTTT.

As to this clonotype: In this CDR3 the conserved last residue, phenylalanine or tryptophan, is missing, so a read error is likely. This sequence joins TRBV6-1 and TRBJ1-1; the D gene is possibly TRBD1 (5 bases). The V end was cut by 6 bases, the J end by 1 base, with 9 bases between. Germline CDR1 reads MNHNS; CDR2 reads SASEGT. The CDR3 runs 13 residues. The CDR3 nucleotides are TGTGCCAGCAGCACCGACAGGAACACTGAAGCTTTCGTT. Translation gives CASSTDRNTEAFV.

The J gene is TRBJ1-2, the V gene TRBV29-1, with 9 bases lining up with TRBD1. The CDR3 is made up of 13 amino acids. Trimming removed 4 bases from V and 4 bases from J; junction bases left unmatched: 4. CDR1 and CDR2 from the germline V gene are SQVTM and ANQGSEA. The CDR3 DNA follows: TGCAGCGTTGTGGAGGGACAGGGCTATGGCTACACCTTC. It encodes CSVVEGQGYGYTF.

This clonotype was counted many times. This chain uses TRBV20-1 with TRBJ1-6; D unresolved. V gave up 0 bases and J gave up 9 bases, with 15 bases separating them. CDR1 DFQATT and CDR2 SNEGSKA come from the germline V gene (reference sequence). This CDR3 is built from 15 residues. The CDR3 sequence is CSARDPEFGSSPLHF. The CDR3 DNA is TGCAGTGCTAGAGATCCCGAGTTCGGTAGTTCACCCCTCCACTTT.

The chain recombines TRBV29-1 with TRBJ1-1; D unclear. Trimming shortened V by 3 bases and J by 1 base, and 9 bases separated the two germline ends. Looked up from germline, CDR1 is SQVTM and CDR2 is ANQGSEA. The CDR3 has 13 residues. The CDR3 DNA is TGCAGCGTTGACCCGACGGCGAACACTGAAGCTTTCTTT. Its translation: CSVDPTANTEAFF.

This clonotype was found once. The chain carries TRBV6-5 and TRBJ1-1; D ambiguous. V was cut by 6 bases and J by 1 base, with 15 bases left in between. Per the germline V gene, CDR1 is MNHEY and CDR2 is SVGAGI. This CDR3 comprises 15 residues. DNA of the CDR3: TGTGCCAGCAGCCTCAGTCACACGGGGAACACTGAAGCTTTCTTT. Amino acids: CASSLSHTGNTEAFF.

CDR3 coding DNA: TGTGCCACCAGTGATATCCCGGGACAGGGGAAGGGTGAGACCCAGTACTTC. This translates into CATSDIPGQGKGETQYF. The genes are TRBV24-1 and TRBJ2-5; 10 bases map to TRBD1. The CDR3 is 17 residues long. Germline lookup yields CDR1 KGHDR and CDR2 SFDVKD. Unmatched junction bases numbered 11, after V lost 3 bases and J lost 5 bases.

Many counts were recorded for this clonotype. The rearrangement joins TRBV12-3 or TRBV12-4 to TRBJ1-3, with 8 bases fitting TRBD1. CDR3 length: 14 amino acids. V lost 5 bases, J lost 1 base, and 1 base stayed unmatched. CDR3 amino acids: CASSGTGSGNTIYF. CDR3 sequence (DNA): TGTGCCAGCAGTGGGACAGGTTCTGGAAACACCATATATTTT.

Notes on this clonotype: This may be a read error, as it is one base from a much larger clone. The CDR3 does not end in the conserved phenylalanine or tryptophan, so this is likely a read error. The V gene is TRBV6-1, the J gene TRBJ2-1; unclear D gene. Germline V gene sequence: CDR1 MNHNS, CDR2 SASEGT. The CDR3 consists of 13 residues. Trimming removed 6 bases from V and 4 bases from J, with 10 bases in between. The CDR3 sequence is CASRQTLYNEQFS. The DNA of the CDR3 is TGTGCCAGCAGACAGACACTATACAATGAGCAGTTCTCC.

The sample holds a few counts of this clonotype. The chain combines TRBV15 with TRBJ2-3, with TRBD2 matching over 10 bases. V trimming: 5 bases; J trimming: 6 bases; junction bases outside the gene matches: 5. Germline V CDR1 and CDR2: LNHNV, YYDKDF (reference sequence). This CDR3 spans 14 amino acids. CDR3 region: CATSDQRGGDTQYF. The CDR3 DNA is TGTGCCACCAGCGACCAGCGGGGGGGCGATACGCAGTATTTT.

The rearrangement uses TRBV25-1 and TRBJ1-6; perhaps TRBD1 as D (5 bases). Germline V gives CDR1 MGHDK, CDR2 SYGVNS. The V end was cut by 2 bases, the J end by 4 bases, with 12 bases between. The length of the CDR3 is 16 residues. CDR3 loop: CASSERGSSYNSPLHF. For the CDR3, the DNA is TGTGCCAGCAGTGAACGGGGGTCCTCTTATAATTCACCCCTCCACTTT. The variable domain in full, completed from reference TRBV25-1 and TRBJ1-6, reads EADIYQTPRYLVIGTGKKITLECSQTMGHDKMYWYQQDPGMELHLIHYSYGVNSTEKGDLSSESTVSRIRTEHFPLTLESARPSHTSQYLCASSERGSSYNSPLHFGNGTRLTVT.

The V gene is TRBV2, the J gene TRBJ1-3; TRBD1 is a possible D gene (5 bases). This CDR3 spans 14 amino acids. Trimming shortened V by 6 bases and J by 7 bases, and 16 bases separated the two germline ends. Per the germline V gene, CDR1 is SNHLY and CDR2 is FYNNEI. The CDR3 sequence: CASSLRGGGNTIYF. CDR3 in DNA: TGTGCCAGCAGCCTACGTGGCGGGGGGAACACCATATATTTT.

As DNA, the CDR3 is TGTGCCAGTAGTACGGTCCGTGGAGAGACCCAGTACTTC. Translated: CASSTVRGETQYF. This chain connects TRBV19 to TRBJ2-5, with D hard to call. CDR3 length equals 13 residues. Germline CDR1 reads LNHDA; CDR2 reads SQIVND (reference sequence). Trimming left V 4 bases short and J 4 bases short, with 10 bases between. Drawing the rest from reference TRBV19 and TRBJ2-5, the complete variable domain is DGGITQSPKYLFRKEGQNVTLSCEQNLNHDAMYWYRQDPGQGLRLIYYSQIVNDFQKGDIAEGYSVSREKKESFPLTVTSAQKNPTAFYLCASSTVRGETQYFGPGTRLLVL.

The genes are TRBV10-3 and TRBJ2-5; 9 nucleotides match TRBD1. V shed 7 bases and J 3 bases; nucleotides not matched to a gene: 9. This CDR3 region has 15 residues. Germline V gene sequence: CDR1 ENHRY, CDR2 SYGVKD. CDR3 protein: CAINPGQGGEETQYF. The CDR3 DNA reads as TGTGCCATCAACCCGGGACAGGGTGGAGAAGAGACCCAGTACTTC.

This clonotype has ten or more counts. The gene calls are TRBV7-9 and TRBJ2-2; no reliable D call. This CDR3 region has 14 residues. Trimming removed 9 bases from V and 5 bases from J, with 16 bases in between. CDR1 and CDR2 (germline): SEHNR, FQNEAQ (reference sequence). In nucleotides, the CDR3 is TGTGCCAGGGAACTTAGTATCGGGACCGGGGAGCTGTTTTTT. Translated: CARELSIGTGELFF.